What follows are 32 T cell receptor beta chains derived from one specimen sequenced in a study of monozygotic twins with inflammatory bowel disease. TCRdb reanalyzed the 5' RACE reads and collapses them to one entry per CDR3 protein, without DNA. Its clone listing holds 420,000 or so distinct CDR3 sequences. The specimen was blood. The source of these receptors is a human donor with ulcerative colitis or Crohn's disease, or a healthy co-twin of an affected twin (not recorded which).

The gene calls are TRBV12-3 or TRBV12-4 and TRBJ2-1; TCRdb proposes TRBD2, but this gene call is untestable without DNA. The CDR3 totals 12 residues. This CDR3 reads CASNPEEGEQFF.

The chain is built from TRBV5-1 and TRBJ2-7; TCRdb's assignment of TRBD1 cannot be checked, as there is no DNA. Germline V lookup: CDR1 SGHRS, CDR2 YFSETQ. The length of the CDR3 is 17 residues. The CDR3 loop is CASSLVVGGDRFYEQYF.

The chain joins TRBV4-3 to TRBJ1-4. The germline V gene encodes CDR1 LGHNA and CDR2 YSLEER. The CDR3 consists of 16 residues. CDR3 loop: CASSYGLFSEEEKLFF.

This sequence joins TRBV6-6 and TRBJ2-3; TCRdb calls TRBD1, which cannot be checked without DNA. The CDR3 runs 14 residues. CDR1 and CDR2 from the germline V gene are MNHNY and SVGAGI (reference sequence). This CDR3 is CASSYVSRADTQYF.

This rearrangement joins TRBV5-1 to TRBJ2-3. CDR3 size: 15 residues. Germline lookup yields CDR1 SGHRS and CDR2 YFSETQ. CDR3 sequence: CASSLGSLDTDTQYF.

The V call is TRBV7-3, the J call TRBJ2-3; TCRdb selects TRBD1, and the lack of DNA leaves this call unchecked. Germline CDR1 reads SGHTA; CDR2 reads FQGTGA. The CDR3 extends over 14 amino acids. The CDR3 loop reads CASSLDGGRDTQYF.

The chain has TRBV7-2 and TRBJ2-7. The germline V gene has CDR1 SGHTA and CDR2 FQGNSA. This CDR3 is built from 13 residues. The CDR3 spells CASSRSGIYEQYF.

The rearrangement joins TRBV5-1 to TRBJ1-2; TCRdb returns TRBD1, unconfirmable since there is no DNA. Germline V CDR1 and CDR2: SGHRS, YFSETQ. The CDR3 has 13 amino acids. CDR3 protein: CASRPTGGGGYTF.

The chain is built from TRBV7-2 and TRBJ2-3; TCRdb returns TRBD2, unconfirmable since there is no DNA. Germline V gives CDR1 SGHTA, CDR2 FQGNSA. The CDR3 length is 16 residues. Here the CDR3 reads CASSLHGLTSADTQYF.

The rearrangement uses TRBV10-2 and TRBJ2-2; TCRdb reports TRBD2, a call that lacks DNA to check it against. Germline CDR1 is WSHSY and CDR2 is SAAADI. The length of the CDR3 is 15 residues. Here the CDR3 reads CAAASGGGWTGELFF.

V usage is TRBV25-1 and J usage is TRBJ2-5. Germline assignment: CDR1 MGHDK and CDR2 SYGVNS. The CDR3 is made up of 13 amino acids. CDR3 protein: CASSEGNKETQYF.

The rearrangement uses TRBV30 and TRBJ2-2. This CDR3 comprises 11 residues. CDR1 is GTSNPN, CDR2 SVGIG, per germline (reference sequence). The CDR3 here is CAWESTGELFF.

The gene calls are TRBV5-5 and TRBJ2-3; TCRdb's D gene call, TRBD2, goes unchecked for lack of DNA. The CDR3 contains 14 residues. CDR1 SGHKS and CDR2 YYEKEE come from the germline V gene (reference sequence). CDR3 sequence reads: CASRNTRGTDTQYF.

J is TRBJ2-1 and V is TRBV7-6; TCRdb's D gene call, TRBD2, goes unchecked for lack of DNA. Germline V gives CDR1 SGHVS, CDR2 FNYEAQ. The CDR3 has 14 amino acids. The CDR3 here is CASSFTHRENEQFF.

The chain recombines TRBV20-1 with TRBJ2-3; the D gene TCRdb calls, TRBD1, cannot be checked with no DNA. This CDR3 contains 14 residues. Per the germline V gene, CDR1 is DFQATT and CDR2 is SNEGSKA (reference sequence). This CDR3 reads CSARDAGRTDTQYF.

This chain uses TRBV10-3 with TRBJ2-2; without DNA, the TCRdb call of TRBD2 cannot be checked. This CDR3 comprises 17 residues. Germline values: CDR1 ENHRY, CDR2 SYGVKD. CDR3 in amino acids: CAISERGGGAGTGELFF.

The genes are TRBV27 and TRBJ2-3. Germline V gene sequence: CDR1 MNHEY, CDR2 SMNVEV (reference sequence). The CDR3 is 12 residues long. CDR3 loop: CASSRNTDTQYF.

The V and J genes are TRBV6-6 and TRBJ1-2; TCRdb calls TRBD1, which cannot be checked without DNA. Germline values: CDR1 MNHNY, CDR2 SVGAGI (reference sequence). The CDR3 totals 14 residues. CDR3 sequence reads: CASSPTGRVYGYTF.

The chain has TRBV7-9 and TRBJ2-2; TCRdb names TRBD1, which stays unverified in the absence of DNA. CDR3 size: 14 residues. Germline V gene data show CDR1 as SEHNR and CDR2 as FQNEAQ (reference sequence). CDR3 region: CASSRSTGGQKLFF.

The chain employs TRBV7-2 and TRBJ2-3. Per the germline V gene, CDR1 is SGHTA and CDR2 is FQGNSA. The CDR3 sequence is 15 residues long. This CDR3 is CASSPFSRSTDTQYF.

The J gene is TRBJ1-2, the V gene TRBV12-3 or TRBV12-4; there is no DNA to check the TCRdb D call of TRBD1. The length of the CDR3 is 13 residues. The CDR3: CASSGQGLRGYTF.

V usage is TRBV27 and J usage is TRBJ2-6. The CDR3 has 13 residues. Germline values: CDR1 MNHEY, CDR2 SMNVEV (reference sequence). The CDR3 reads CASSERQANVLTF.

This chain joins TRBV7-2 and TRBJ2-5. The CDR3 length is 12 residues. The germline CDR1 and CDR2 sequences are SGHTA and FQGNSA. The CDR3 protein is CASSWNYETQYF.

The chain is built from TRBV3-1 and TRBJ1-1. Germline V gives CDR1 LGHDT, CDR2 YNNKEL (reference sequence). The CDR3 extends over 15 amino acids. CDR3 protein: CASSPQSWGGAEAFF.

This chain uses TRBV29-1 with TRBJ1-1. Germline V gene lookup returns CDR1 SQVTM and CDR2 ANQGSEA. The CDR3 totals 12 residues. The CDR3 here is CSVPDIRAEAFF.

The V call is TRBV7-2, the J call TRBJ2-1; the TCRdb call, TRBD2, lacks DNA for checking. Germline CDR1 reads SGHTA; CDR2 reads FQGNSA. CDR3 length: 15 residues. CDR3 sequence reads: CASSEGLAGGNEQFF.

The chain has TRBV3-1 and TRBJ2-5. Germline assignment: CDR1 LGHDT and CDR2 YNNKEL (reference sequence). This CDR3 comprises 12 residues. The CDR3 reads CASSQEMETQYF.

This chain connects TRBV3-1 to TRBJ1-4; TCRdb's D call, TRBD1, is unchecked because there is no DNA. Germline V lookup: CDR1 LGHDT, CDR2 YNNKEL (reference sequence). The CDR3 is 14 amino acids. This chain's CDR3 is CASSPGPKNEKLFF.

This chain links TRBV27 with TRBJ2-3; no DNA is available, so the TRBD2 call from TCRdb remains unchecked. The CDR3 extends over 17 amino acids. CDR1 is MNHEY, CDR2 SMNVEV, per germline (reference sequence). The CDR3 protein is CASSLLPGLAPTDTQYF.

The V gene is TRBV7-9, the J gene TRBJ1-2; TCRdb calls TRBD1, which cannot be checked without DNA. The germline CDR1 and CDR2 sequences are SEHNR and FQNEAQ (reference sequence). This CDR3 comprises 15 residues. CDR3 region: CASSSSDREYQGYTF.

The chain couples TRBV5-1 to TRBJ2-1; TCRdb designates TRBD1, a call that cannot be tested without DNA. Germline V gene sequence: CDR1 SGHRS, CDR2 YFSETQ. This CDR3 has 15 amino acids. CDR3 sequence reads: CASSLAGYRGSEQFF.

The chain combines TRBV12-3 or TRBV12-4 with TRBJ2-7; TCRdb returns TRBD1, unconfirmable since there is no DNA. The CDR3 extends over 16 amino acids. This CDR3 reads CASSLSGGGITYEQYF.